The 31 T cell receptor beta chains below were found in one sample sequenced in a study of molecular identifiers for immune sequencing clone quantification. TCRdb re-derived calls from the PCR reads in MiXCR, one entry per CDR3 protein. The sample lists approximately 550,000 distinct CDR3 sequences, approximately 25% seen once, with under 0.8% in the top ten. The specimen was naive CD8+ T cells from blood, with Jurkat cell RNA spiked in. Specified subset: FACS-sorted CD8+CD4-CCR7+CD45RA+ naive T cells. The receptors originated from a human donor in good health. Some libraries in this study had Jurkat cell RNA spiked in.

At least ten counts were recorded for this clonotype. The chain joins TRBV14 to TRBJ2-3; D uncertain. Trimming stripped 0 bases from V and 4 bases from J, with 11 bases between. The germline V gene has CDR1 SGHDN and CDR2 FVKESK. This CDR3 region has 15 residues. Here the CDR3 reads CASSQEVVGADTQYF. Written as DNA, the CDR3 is TGTGCCAGCAGCCAAGAAGTCGTCGGCGCAGATACGCAGTATTTT.

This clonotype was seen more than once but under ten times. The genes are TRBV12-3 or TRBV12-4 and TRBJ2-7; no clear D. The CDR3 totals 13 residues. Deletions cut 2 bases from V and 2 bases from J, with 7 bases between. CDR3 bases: TGTGCCAGCAGTTTAAGGGCAGCCTACGAGCAGTACTTC. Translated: CASSLRAAYEQYF.

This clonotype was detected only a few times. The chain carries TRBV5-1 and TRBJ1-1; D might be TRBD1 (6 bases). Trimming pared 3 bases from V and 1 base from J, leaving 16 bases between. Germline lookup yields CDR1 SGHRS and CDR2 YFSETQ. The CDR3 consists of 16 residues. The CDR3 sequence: CASSWNVDRSNTEAFF. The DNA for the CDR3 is TGCGCCAGCAGCTGGAACGTGGACAGATCGAACACTGAAGCTTTCTTT.

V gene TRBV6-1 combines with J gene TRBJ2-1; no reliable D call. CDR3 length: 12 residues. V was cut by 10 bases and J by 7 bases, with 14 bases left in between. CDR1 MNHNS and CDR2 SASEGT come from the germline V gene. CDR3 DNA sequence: TGTGCCACCCAACTACTCGGGAATGAGCAGTTCTTC. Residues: CATQLLGNEQFF.

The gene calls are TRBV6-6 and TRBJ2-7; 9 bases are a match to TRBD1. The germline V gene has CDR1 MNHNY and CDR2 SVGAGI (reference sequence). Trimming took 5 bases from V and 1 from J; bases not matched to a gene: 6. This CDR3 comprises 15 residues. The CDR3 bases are TGTGCCAGCAGTCACCCCGGGACAGGGTCCTACGAGCAGTACTTC. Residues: CASSHPGTGSYEQYF.

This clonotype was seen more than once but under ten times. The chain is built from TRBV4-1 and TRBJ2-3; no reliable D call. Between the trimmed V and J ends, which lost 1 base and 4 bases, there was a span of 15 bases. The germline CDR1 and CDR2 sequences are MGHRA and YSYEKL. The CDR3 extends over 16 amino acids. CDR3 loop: CASSQGQAQLPDTQYF. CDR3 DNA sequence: TGCGCCAGCAGCCAAGGGCAAGCCCAACTCCCAGATACGCAGTATTTT.

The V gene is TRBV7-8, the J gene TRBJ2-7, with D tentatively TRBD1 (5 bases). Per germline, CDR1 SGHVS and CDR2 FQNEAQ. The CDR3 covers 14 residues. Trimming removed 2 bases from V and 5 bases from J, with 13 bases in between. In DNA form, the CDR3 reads TGTGCCAGCAGCTTATTGAATTTAGGGGACGAGCAGTACTTC. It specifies CASSLLNLGDEQYF.

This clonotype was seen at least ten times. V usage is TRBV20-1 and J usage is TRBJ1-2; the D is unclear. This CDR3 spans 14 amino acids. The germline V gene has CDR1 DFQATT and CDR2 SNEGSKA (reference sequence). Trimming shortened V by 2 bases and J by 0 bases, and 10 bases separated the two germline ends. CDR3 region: CSARLEATNYGYTF. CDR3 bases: TGCAGTGCTAGACTTGAGGCAACTAACTATGGCTACACCTTC.

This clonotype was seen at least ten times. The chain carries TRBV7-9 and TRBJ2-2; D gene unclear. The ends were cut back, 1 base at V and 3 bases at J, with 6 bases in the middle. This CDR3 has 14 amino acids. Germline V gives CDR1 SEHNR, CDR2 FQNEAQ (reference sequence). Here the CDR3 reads CASSLVGDTGELFF. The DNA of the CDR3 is TGTGCCAGCAGCTTAGTAGGTGACACCGGGGAGCTGTTTTTT.

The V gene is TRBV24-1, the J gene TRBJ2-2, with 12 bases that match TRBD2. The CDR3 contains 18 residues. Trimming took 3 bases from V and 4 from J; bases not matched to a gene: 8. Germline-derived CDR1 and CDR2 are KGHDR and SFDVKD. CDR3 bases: TGTGCCACCAGTGATCTGACTAGCGGGAGTGTGGTCACCGGGGAGCTGTTTTTT. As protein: CATSDLTSGSVVTGELFF.

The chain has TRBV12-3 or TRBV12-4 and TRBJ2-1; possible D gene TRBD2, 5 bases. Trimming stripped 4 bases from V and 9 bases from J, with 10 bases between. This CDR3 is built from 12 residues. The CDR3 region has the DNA TGTGCCAGCAGTTCGTTTGAGGGTGAGCAGTTCTTC. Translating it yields CASSSFEGEQFF.

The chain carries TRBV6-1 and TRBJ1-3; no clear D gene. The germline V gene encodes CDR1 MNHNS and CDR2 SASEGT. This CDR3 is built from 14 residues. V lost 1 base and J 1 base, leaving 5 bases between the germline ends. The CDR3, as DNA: TGTGCCAGCAGTGAAGGCCGGTCTGGAAACACCATATATTTT. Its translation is CASSEGRSGNTIYF.

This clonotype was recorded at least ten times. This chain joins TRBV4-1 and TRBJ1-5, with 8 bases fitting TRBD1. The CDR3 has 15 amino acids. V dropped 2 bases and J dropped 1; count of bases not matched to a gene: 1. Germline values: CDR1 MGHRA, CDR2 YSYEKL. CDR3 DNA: TGCGCCAGCAGCCAACAGGGGGCCAGCAATCAGCCCCAGCATTTT. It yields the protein CASSQQGASNQPQHF.

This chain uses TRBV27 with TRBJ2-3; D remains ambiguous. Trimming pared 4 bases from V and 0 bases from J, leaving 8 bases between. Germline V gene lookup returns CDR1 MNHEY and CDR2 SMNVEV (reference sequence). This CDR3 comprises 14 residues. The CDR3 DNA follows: TGTGCCAGCAGTTGGGCAGCTAGCACAGATACGCAGTATTTT. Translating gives CASSWAASTDTQYF.

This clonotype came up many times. CDR3 nucleotide sequence: TGTGCCAGCAGGCTACAGACAGGGAGCTCTGGGGCCAACGTCCTGACTTTC. The encoded protein is CASRLQTGSSGANVLTF. The chain joins TRBV28 to TRBJ2-6; 7 nucleotides agree with TRBD1. Trimming at V came to 6 bases and at J to 0 bases, leaving 8 bases not matched to a gene. Germline CDR1 and CDR2: MDHEN and SYDVKM. The CDR3 sequence is 17 residues long.

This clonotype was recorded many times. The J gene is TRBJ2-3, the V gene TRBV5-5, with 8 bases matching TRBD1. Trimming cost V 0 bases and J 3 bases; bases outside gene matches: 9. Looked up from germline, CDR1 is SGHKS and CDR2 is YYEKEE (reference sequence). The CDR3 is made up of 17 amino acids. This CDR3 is CASSLEPGGRLTDTQYF. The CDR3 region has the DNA TGTGCCAGCAGCTTGGAGCCAGGGGGCAGGTTAACAGATACGCAGTATTTT.

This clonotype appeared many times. This CDR3 is CASSPWTLSAGELFF. CDR3 coding DNA: TGTGCCAGCAGCCCTTGGACCCTCTCTGCCGGGGAGCTGTTTTTT. The rearrangement joins TRBV11-2 to TRBJ2-2; D gene unclear. Germline V CDR1 and CDR2: SGHAT, FQNNGV. This CDR3 has 15 amino acids. Trimming removed 5 bases from V and 6 bases from J, with 16 bases in between.

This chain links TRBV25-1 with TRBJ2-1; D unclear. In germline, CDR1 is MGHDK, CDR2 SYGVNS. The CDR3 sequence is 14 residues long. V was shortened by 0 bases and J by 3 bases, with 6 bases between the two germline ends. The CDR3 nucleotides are TGTGCCAGCAGTGAATACCAGAACTACAATGAGCAGTTCTTC. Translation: CASSEYQNYNEQFF.

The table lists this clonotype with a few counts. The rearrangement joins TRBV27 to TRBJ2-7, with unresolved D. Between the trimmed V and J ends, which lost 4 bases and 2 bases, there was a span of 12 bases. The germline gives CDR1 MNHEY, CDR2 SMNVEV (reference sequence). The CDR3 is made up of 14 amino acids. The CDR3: CASSWKELAYEQYF. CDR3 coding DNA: TGTGCCAGCAGTTGGAAAGAGCTAGCCTACGAGCAGTACTTC.

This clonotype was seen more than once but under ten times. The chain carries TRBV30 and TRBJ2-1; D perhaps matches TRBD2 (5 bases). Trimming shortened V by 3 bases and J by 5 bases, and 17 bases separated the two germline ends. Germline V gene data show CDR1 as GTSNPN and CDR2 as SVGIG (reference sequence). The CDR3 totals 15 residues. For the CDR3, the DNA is TGTGCCTGGAGCCAAAGCGGAATCCATAACAATGAGCAGTTCTTC. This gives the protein CAWSQSGIHNNEQFF. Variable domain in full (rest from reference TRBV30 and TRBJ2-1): SQTIHQWPATLVQPVGSPLSLECTVEGTSNPNLYWYRQAAGRGLQLLFYSVGIGQISSEVPQNLSASRPQDRQFILSSKKLLLSDSGFYLCAWSQSGIHNNEQFFGPGTRLTVL.

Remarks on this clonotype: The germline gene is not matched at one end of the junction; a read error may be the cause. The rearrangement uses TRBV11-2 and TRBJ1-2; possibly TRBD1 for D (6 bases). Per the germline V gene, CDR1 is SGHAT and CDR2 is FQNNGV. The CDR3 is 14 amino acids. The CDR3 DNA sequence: TGTGCCAACAGCCCTGACCAGGGGAGCTATGGCTACACCTTC. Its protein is CANSPDQGSYGYTF.

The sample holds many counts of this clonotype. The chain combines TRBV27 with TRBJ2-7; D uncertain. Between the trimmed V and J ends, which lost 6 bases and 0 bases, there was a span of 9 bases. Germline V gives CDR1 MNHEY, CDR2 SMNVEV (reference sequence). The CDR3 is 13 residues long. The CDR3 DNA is TGTGCCAGCAGCGTACAGAGCTCCTACGAGCAGTACTTC. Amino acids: CASSVQSSYEQYF.

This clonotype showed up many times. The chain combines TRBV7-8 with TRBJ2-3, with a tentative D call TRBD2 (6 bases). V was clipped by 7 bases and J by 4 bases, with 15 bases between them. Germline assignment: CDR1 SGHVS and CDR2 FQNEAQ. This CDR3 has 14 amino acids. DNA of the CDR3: TGTGCCAGCACCCGGGTCGGAGGGCCAGATACGCAGTATTTT. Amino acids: CASTRVGGPDTQYF. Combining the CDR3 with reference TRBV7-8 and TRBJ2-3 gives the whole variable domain GAGVSQSPRYKVAKRGQDVALRCDPISGHVSLFWYQQALGQGPEFLTYFQNEAQLDKSGLPSDRFFAERPEGSVSTLKIQRTQQEDSAVYLCASTRVGGPDTQYFGPGTRLTVL.

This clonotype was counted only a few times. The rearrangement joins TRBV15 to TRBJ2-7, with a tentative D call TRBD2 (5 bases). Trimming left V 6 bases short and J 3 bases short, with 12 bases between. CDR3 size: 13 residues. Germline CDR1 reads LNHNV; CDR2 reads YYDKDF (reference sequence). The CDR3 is CATRGAGSYEQYF. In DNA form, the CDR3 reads TGTGCCACCAGGGGCGCGGGCAGCTACGAGCAGTACTTC. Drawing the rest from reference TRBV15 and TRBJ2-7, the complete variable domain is DAMVIQNPRYQVTQFGKPVTLSCSQTLNHNVMYWYQQKSSQAPKLLFHYYDKDFNNEADTPDNFQSRRPNTSFCFLDIRSPGLGDTAMYLCATRGAGSYEQYFGPGTRLTVT.

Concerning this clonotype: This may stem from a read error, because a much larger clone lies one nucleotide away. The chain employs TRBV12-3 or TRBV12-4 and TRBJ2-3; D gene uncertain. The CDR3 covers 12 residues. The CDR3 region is CAGSPFADTQYF. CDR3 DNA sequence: TGTGCCGGCAGCCCATTCGCAGATACGCAGTATTTT.

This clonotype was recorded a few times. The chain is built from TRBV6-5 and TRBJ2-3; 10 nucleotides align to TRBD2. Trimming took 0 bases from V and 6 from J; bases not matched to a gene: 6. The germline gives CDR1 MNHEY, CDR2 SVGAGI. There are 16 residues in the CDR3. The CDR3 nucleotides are TGTGCCAGCAGTTACTCTCTAGCGGGAGTCCGGGATACGCAGTATTTT. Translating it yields CASSYSLAGVRDTQYF.

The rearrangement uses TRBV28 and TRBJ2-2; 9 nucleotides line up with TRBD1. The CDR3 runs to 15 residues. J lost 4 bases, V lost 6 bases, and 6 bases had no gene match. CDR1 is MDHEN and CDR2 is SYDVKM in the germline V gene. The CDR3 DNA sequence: TGTGCCAGCAGGCCACAGGGGGCGGGCACCGGGGAGCTGTTTTTT. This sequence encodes CASRPQGAGTGELFF.

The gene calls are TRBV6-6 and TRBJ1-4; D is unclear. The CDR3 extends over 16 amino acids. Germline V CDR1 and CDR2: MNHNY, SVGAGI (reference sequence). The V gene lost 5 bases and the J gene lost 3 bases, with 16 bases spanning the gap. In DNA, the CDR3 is TGTGCCAGCAGTGCCAGCGCGGTTGTGGCTAATGAAAAACTGTTTTTT. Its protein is CASSASAVVANEKLFF.

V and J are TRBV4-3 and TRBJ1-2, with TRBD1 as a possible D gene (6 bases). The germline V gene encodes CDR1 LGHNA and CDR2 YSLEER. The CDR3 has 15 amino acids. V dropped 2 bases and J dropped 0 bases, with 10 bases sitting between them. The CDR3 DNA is TGCGCCAGCAGCCAACGGACAGAGACTAACTATGGCTACACCTTC. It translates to CASSQRTETNYGYTF.

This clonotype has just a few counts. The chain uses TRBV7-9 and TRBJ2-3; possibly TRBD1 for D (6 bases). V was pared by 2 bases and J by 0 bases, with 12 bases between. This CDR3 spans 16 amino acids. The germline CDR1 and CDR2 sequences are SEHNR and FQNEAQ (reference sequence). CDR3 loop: CASSLIRGPSTDTQYF. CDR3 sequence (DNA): TGTGCCAGCAGCTTAATCAGGGGCCCTAGCACAGATACGCAGTATTTT. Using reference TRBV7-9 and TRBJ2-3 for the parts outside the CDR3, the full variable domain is DTGVSQNPRHKITKRGQNVTFRCDPISEHNRLYWYRQTLGQGPEFLTYFQNEAQLEKSRLLSDRFSAERPKGSFSTLEIQRTEQGDSAMYLCASSLIRGPSTDTQYFGPGTRLTVL.

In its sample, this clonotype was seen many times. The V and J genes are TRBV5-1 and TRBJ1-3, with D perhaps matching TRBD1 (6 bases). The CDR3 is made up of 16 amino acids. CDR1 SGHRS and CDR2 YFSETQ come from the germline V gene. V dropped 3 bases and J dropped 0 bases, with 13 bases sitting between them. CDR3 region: CASSWDTRSSGNTIYF. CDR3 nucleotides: TGCGCCAGCAGCTGGGACACCCGGAGCTCTGGAAACACCATATATTTT.